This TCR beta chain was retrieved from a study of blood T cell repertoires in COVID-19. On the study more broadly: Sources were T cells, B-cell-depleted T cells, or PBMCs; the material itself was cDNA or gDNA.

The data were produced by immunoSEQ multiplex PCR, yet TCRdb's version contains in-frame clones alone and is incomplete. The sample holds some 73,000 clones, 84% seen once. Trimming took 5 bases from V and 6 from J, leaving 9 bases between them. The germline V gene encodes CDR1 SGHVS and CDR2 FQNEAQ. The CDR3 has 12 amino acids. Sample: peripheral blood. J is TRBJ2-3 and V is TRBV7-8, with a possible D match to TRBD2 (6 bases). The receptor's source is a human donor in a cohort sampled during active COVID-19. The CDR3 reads CASSPAGDTQYF. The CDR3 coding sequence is TGTGCCAGCAGCCCGGCGGGGGATACGCAGTATTTT.